This T cell receptor beta chain was identified in a study of T cell clonality in common variable immunodeficiency. Study-level points and caveats: In common variable immunodeficiency, TCR beta chains reportedly carried fewer deletions and N-nucleotide insertions.

With regard to this clone: Its antigen is currently unknown. The CDR3 is cut off 3 residues early in the read; its end comes from the germline J gene.

Patients had low serum IgG, IgA and/or IgM and specific antibody deficiency. Replacement immunoglobulin had been given to every CVID subject for at least one year. Each donor provided roughly 4.5 to 8.5 ml of heparinized whole blood. Some clones are missing from TCRdb's copy, which holds only in-frame ones; the method was immunoSEQ multiplex PCR. This sample contains roughly 15,000 clones. Germline V gives CDR1 SGHDT, CDR2 YYEEEE. The CDR3 totals 11 residues. Trimming cost V 2 bases and J 8 bases, with 5 bases left between them. The source is a human donor with common variable immunodeficiency. The source material was peripheral blood mononuclear cells. The chain couples TRBV5-6 to TRBJ2-1; maybe TRBD1 (5 bases). The CDR3 protein is CASSFRDEQFF. CDR3 DNA (partial): TGTGCCAGCAGCTTCAGGGATGAG.